This T cell receptor beta chain stems from a study of post-analysis software for immune sequencing data. Study summary: Multiple sclerosis in the patients followed relapsing-remitting, secondary progressive and progressive-relapsing courses. Study results and caveats: Four to six TRBV segments, including TRBV5-6, TRBV5-1 and TRBV20-1, were more frequent in patients than controls.

In its sample, this clonotype was seen a few times. Antigen unknown. Unique molecular identifiers tagged the TCR beta cDNA libraries. Some 500,000 cDNA molecules were recovered from an input of about 0.85 to 11 million T cells. TCRdb passed the PCR reads through MiXCR, listing each CDR3 protein once. The repertoire holds hundreds of thousands of distinct CDR3 sequences, approximately 57% seen once, with about 4.5% in the top ten. V trimming: 0 bases; J trimming: 5 bases; junction bases outside the gene matches: 9. CDR3 length: 15 residues. CDR1 is DFQATT and CDR2 is SNEGSKA in the germline V gene (reference sequence).

The chain joins TRBV20-1 to TRBJ2-5, with 7 positions matching TRBD2. This TCR was sampled from a girl between 10 and 17 years old with multiple sclerosis. Sequencing input: blood. CDR3 region: CSARDRREGRETQYF. The CDR3 nucleotides are TGCAGTGCTAGAGATCGGAGGGAGGGCCGGGAGACCCAGTACTTC.